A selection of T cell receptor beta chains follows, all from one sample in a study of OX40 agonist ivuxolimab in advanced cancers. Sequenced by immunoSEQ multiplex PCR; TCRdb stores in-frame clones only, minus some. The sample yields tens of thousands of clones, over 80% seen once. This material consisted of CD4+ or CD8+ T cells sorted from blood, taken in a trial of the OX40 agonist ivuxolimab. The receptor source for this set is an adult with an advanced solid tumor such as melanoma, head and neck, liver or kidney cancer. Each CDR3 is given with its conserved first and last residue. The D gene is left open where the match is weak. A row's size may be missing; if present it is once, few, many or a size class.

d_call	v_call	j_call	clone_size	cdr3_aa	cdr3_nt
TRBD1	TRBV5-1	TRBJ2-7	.	CASSTWTGSTYEQYF	TGCGCCAGCAGCACCTGGACAGGGTCCACCTACGAGCAGTACTTC
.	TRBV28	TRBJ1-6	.	CASSLDRDSPLHF	TGTGCCAGCAGTTTAGACCGGGATTCACCCCTCCACTTT
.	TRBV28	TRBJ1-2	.	CASTLIGGGVGYTF	TGTGCCAGCACCCTTATCGGGGGCGGGGTGGGCTACACCTTC
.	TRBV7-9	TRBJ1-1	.	CASSLGPGIPTEAFF	TGTGCCAGCAGCTTGGGGCCAGGGATCCCCACTGAAGCTTTCTTT
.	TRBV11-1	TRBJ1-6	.	CASSPLRGPLHF	TGTGCCAGCAGCCCCCTGAGGGGCCCCCTCCACTTT
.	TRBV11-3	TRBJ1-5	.	CASSFDSNQPQHF	TGTGCCAGCAGCTTCGATAGCAATCAGCCCCAGCATTTT
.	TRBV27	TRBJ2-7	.	CASSLSSGSYYEQYF	TGTGCCAGCAGTTTATCATCAGGGTCCTACTACGAGCAGTACTTC
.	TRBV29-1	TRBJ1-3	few	CSVLTPSSGNTIYF	TGCAGCGTTCTAACCCCGAGCTCTGGAAACACCATATATTTT
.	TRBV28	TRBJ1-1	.	CASSSPGGTKGTEAFF	TGTGCCAGCAGTTCCCCGGGGGGGACCAAAGGCACTGAAGCTTTCTTT
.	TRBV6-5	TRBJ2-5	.	CASSYTKGETQYF	TGTGCCAGCAGTTACACCAAGGGGGAGACCCAGTACTTC
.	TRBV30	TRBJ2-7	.	CAWSALHKGAYEQYF	TGTGCCTGGAGTGCCCTTCATAAGGGGGCCTACGAGCAGTACTTC
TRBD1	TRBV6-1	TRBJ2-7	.	CASSGGTGGREQYF	TGTGCCAGCAGTGGTGGGACAGGGGGTCGCGAGCAGTACTTC
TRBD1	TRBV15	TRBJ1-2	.	CATRPPGQENGYTF	TGTGCCACCAGACCCCCGGGACAGGAGAATGGCTACACCTTC
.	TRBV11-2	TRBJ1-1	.	CASSLQGNTEAFF	TGTGCCAGCAGCCTACAGGGAAACACTGAAGCTTTCTTT
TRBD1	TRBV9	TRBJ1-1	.	CASSVGTGGVMNTEAFF	TGTGCCAGCAGCGTAGGCACAGGGGGCGTCATGAACACTGAAGCTTTCTTT
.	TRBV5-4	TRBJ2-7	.	CASSGVSYEQYF	TGTGCCAGCAGCGGCGTCTCCTACGAGCAGTACTTC
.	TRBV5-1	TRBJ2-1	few	CASSLNGGNYNEQFF	TGCGCCAGCAGCTTGAATGGGGGGAACTACAATGAGCAGTTCTTC
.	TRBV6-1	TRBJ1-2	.	CASSEGGGNYGYTF	TGTGCCAGCAGTGAAGGGGGAGGGAACTATGGCTACACCTTC
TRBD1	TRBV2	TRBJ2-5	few	CASGTDQETQYF	TGTGCCTCCGGGACAGACCAAGAGACCCAGTACTTC
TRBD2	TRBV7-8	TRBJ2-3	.	CASSLKTSGGLSTDTQYF	TGTGCCAGCAGCTTAAAAACTAGCGGGGGCCTTAGCACAGATACGCAGTATTTT
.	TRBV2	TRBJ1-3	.	CASRDLGHSGNTIYF	TGTGCCAGCAGGGACCTAGGGCATTCTGGAAACACCATATATTTT
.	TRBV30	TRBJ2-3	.	CAWSSTDTQYF	TGTGCCTGGAGTAGCACAGATACGCAGTATTTT
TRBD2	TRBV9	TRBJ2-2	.	CASSVRGDLLDTGELFF	TGTGCCAGCAGCGTTCGGGGGGACCTCTTGGACACCGGGGAGCTGTTTTTT
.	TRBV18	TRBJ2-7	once	CASSLVGGDEQYF	TGTGCCAGCTCACTAGTAGGGGGGGACGAGCAGTACTTC
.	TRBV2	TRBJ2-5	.	CASSEARWTQYF	TGTGCCAGCAGTGAGGCCCGGTGGACCCAGTACTTC
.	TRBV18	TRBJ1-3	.	CASSPGSSGNTIYF	TGTGCCAGCTCACCAGGGAGCTCTGGAAACACCATATATTTT
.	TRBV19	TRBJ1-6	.	CASSMGSYNSPLHF	TGTGCCAGTAGTATGGGCTCCTATAATTCACCCCTCCACTTT
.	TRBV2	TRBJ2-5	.	CASSDQGSGQETQYF	TGTGCCAGCAGTGACCAGGGATCAGGCCAAGAGACCCAGTACTTC
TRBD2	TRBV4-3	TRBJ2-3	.	CASSRTSGGVDTQYF	TGCGCCAGCAGCCGGACTAGCGGGGGGGTTGATACGCAGTATTTT
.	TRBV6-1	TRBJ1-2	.	CASSEQGMRGYTF	TGTGCCAGCAGTGAACAGGGGATGAGAGGCTACACCTTC
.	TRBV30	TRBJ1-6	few	CAWLREGNSPLHF	TGTGCCTGGCTGAGGGAGGGAAATTCACCCCTCCACTTT
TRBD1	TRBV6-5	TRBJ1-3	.	CASRPRDRVNTIYF	TGTGCCAGCAGGCCCCGGGACAGGGTAAACACCATATATTTT
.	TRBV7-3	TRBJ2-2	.	CASRLGTTGELFF	TGTGCCAGCCGCCTGGGGACGACCGGGGAGCTGTTTTTT
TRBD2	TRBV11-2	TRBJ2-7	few	CASSVTAGPSYEQYF	TGTGCCAGCAGCGTCACAGCGGGGCCTTCCTACGAGCAGTACTTC
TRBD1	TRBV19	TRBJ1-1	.	CAAGQTGGGVDTEAFF	TGTGCCGCGGGACAAACAGGGGGCGGAGTAGACACTGAAGCTTTCTTT
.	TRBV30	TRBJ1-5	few	CAWSGEGNQPQHF	TGTGCCTGGAGTGGGGAGGGGAATCAGCCCCAGCATTTT
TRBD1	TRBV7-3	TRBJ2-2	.	CASSSTGGRGAGELFF	TGTGCCAGCAGCTCGACAGGGGGCCGAGGGGCCGGGGAGCTGTTTTTT
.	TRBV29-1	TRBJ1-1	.	CSVEDGIGGNTEAFF	TGCAGCGTTGAAGACGGAATAGGGGGGAACACTGAAGCTTTCTTT
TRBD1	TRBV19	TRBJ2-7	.	CASTGQSYEQYF	TGTGCCAGTACGGGACAGTCCTACGAGCAGTACTTC
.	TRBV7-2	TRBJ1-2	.	CASSLMSSYGYTF	TGTGCCAGCAGCTTAATGTCCTCCTATGGCTACACCTTC
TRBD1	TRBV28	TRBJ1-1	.	CASSPPTGGWDTEAFF	TGTGCCAGCAGCCCACCGACAGGGGGCTGGGACACTGAAGCTTTCTTT
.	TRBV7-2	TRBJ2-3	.	CASSPRGAADTQYF	TGTGCCAGCAGCCCCAGGGGGGCCGCGGATACGCAGTATTTT
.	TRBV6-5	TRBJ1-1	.	CASSYGWGRNTEAFF	TGTGCCAGCAGTTACGGGTGGGGAAGGAACACTGAAGCTTTCTTT
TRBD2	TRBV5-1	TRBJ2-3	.	CASQPGASGFTDTQYF	TGCGCCAGCCAGCCCGGGGCTAGCGGGTTCACAGATACGCAGTATTTT
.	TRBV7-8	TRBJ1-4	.	CASSPLRVANEKLFF	TGTGCCAGCAGTCCCCTCAGGGTAGCTAATGAAAAACTGTTTTTT
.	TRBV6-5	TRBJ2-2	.	CASSLDISLGELFF	TGTGCCAGCAGTTTGGACATAAGCCTGGGGGAGCTGTTTTTT
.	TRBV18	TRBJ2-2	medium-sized	CASSLSLINTGELFF	TGTGCCAGCTCACTGTCTTTAATAAACACCGGGGAGCTGTTTTTT
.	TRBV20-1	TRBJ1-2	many	CSATPNYGYTF	TGCAGTGCCACCCCCAACTATGGCTACACCTTC
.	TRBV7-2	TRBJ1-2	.	CASSTQGAGYGYTF	TGTGCCAGCAGCACACAGGGAGCCGGCTATGGCTACACCTTC